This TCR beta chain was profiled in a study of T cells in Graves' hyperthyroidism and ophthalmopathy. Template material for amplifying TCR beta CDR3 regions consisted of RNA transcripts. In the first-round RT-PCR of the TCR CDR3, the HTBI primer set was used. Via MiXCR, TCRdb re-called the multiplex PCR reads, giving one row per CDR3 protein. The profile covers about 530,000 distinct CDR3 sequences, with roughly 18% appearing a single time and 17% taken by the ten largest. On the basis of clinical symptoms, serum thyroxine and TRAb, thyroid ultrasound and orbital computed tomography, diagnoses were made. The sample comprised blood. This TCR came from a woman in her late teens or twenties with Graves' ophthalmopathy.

DNA for the CDR3: TGTGCCACCAGCAGAGACCCCCGGGGACTAGCGGGGGGGTACAATGAGCAGTTCTTC. Translation gives CATSRDPRGLAGGYNEQFF. This chain connects TRBV15 to TRBJ2-1; 16 bases match TRBD2. Trimming took 0 bases from V and 4 from J; bases not matched to a gene: 6. This CDR3 is built from 19 residues. CDR1 is LNHNV and CDR2 is YYDKDF in the germline V gene (reference sequence).